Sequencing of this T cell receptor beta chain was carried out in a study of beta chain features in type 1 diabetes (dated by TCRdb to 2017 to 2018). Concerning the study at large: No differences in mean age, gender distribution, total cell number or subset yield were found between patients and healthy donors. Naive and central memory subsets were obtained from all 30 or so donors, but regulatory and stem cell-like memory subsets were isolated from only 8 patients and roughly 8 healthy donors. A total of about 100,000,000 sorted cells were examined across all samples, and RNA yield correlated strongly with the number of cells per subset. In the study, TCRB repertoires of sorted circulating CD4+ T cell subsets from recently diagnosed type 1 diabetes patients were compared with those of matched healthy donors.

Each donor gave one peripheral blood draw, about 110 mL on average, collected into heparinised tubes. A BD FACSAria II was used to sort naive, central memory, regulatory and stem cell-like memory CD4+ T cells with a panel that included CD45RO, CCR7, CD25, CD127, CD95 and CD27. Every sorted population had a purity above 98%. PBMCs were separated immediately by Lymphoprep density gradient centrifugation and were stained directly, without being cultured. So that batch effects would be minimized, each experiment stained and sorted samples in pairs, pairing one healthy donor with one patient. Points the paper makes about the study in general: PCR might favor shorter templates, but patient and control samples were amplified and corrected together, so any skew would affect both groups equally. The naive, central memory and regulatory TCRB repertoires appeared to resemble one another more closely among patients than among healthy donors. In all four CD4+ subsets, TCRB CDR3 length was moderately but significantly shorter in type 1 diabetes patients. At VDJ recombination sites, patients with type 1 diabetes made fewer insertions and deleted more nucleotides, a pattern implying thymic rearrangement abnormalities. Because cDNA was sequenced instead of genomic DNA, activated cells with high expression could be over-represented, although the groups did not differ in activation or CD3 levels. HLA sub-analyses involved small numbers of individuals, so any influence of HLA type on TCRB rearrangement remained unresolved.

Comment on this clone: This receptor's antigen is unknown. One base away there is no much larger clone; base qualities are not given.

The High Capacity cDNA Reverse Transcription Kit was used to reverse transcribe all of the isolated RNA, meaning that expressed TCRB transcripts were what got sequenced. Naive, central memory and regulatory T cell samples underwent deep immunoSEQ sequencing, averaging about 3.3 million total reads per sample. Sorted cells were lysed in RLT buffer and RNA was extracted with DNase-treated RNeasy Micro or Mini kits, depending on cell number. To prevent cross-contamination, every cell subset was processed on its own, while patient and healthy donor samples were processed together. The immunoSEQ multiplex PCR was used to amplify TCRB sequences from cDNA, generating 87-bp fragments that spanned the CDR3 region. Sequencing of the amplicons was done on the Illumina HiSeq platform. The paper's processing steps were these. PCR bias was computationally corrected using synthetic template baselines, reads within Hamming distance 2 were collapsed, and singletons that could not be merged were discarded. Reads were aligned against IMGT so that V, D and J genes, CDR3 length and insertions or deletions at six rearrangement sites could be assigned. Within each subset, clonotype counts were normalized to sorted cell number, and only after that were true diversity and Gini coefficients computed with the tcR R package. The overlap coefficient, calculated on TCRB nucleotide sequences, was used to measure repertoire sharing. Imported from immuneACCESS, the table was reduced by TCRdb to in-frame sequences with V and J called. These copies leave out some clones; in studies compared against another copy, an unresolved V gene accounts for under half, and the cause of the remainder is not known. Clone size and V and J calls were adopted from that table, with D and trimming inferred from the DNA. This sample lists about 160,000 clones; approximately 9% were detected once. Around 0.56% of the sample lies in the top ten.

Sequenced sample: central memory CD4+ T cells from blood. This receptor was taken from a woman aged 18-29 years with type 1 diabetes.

CDR3 region: CASSASGGNTDTQYF. The DNA sequence is as follows: TGTGCCAGCAGCGCTAGCGGGGGGAACACAGATACGCAGTATTTT. The rearranged segments are TRBV7-2 and TRBJ2-3; the junction holds 11 bases that match TRBD2. CDR1 and CDR2 were assigned from the germline V gene as SGHTA and FQGNSA. The germline V and J ends show losses of 5 bases and 2 bases respectively, and no gene match explains 3 bases of the junction. From the cysteine through the phenylalanine, the CDR3 covers 15 amino acids. Kept here is only the CDR3 DNA, which spans 45 bases and is read in frame from base 1.